The 21 T cell receptor beta chains given below trace back to one sample, sequenced in a study of blood T cell repertoires in COVID-19. Method: immunoSEQ multiplex PCR; TCRdb's copy keeps in-frame clones and lacks some. This table has about 280,000 clones, 65% to 90% appearing once. The sequencing sample was made of peripheral blood. The receptors here all came from a human donor in a cohort sampled during active COVID-19.

This clone was detected only once. The chain links TRBV7-2 to TRBJ2-6; 7 bases are shared with TRBD1. CDR3 length equals 15 residues. Germline V CDR1 and CDR2: SGHTA, FQGNSA. V lost 8 bases to trimming and J lost 0 bases; unmatched junction nucleotides: 4. DNA of the CDR3: TGTGCCAGCGACAGGGACAGCTCTGGGGCCAACGTCCTGACTTTC. Its protein product is CASDRDSSGANVLTF.

In nucleotides, the CDR3 is TGCGCCAGCAGCTTGTCGACAGCCTCTGGAAACACCATATATTTT. Protein sequence: CASSLSTASGNTIYF. The V gene is TRBV5-1, the J gene TRBJ1-3; a possible D gene is TRBD1 (5 bases). Trimming removed 1 base at V and 0 bases at J, with 8 bases between. Germline assignment: CDR1 SGHRS and CDR2 YFSETQ. The CDR3 sequence is 15 residues long. Together with reference TRBV5-1 and TRBJ1-3, the CDR3 gives the full variable domain: KAGVTQTPRYLIKTRGQQVTLSCSPISGHRSVSWYQQTPGQGLQFLFEYFSETQRNKGNFPGRFSGRQFSNSRSEMNVSTLELGDSALYLCASSLSTASGNTIYFGEGSWLTVV.

V gene TRBV7-9 combines with J gene TRBJ1-1, with a tentative D call TRBD1 (5 bases). The V and J ends lost 6 bases and 4 bases respectively, with 12 bases between them. Germline-derived CDR1 and CDR2 are SEHNR and FQNEAQ (reference sequence). The CDR3 contains 13 residues. The CDR3: CASSPAGGTEAFF. In DNA, the CDR3 is TGTGCCAGCAGTCCCGCGGGGGGCACTGAAGCTTTCTTT.

The chain recombines TRBV7-6 with TRBJ1-1; possible D gene TRBD1, 5 bases. V lost 6 bases to trimming and J lost 1 base, with 9 bases between them. The CDR3 has 13 amino acids. CDR1 is SGHVS and CDR2 is FNYEAQ in the germline V gene. This chain's CDR3 is CASSRGTNTEAFF. Written as DNA, the CDR3 is TGTGCCAGCAGTCGCGGGACGAACACTGAAGCTTTCTTT.

The chain is built from TRBV2 and TRBJ2-7, with D hard to call. This CDR3 comprises 12 residues. Trimming removed 3 bases at V and 5 bases at J, with 8 bases between. The germline V gene encodes CDR1 SNHLY and CDR2 FYNNEI. As DNA, the CDR3 is TGTGCCAGCAGTGATCTCCGGGACGAGCAGTACTTC. This encodes CASSDLRDEQYF.

This sequence joins TRBV7-9 and TRBJ2-2; maybe TRBD2 (5 bases). Looked up from germline, CDR1 is SEHNR and CDR2 is FQNEAQ (reference sequence). CDR3 length: 15 amino acids. The germline V and J ends were trimmed by 3 bases and 2 bases, with 10 bases remaining between them. CDR3 nucleotides: TGTGCCAGCAGCTTGGGCAGCGGAAACACCGGGGAGCTGTTTTTT. This encodes CASSLGSGNTGELFF.

The chain joins TRBV19 to TRBJ2-7, with D uncertain. The CDR3 length is 14 residues. V was pared by 4 bases and J by 0 bases, with 10 bases between. Germline CDR1 LNHDA, CDR2 SQIVND (reference sequence). The CDR3 bases are TGTGCCAGTAGTAGAACAGCCGGCTCCTACGAGCAGTACTTC. Its translation: CASSRTAGSYEQYF. Based on the CDR3 plus reference TRBV19 and TRBJ2-7, the full variable domain is DGGITQSPKYLFRKEGQNVTLSCEQNLNHDAMYWYRQDPGQGLRLIYYSQIVNDFQKGDIAEGYSVSREKKESFPLTVTSAQKNPTAFYLCASSRTAGSYEQYFGPGTRLTVT.

V is TRBV6-6 and J is TRBJ2-7, with 8 bases that match TRBD2. Germline-derived CDR1 and CDR2 are MNHNY and SVGAGI (reference sequence). Trimming at V came to 6 bases and at J to 3 bases, leaving 10 bases not matched to a gene. The CDR3 sequence is 15 residues long. CDR3 nucleotide sequence: TGTGCCAGCAGAACTCCGGGACTAGGATTCTACGAGCAGTACTTC. Protein: CASRTPGLGFYEQYF.

The chain couples TRBV30 to TRBJ1-5, with a weak D call TRBD1 (5 bases). Trimming shortened V by 4 bases and J by 9 bases, and 19 bases separated the two germline ends. This CDR3 is built from 14 residues. From germline, CDR1 is GTSNPN and CDR2 SVGIG (reference sequence). The CDR3 DNA is TGTGCCTGGACTGAAGGGGTCGCGCGATCGCCCCAGCATTTT. This encodes CAWTEGVARSPQHF. The whole variable domain, remainder taken from reference TRBV30 and TRBJ1-5, is SQTIHQWPATLVQPVGSPLSLECTVEGTSNPNLYWYRQAAGRGLQLLFYSVGIGQISSEVPQNLSASRPQDRQFILSSKKLLLSDSGFYLCAWTEGVARSPQHFGDGTRLSIL.

The J gene is TRBJ2-1, the V gene TRBV20-1; 8 bases agree with TRBD2. Trimming cost V 3 bases and J 8 bases; bases outside gene matches: 15. CDR3 length equals 16 residues. The germline V gene has CDR1 DFQATT and CDR2 SNEGSKA (reference sequence). The CDR3 region has the DNA TGCAGTGCTAGTCCGAGCGGGAGATTCCACAGGGATGAGCAGTTCTTC. The encoded protein is CSASPSGRFHRDEQFF.

The chain carries TRBV18 and TRBJ2-5; tentatively, D is TRBD2 (5 bases). Trimming removed 6 bases at V and 1 base at J, with 6 bases between. From germline, CDR1 is KGHSH and CDR2 LQKENI. CDR3 length: 12 amino acids. In DNA form, the CDR3 reads TGTGCCAGCTCCCGGGGCCAAGAGACCCAGTACTTC. The encoded protein is CASSRGQETQYF.

The rearrangement uses TRBV12-3 or TRBV12-4 and TRBJ2-3; possible D gene TRBD2, 6 bases. V was trimmed by 8 bases and J by 4 bases, leaving 13 bases between them. CDR3 length equals 13 residues. The CDR3 region is CASSRGGADTQYF. The CDR3 nucleotides are TGTGCCAGCTCACGGGGCGGGGCAGATACGCAGTATTTT.

With regard to this clone: The same CDR3 can be traced to other DNA sequences in this sample. The rearrangement links TRBV7-9 to TRBJ2-5; TRBD2 aligns across 7 bases. The CDR3 spans 14 residues. Germline V gene data show CDR1 as SEHNR and CDR2 as FQNEAQ (reference sequence). Trimming removed 0 bases from V and 5 bases from J; junction bases left unmatched: 3. CDR3 nucleotide sequence: TGTGCCAGCAGCTTAGCTGGAGCGGGGGAGACCCAGTACTTC. Encoded protein: CASSLAGAGETQYF.

The J gene is TRBJ1-2, the V gene TRBV15; D is ambiguous. Germline loops: CDR1 LNHNV, CDR2 YYDKDF (reference sequence). The CDR3 contains 16 residues. V was shortened by 0 bases and J by 8 bases, with 19 bases between the two germline ends. CDR3 coding DNA: TGTGCCACCAGCAGAGATTTAATAGGGAGCGGAGGCGGCTACACCTTC. Protein: CATSRDLIGSGGGYTF.

V gene TRBV7-9 combines with J gene TRBJ1-3, with unresolved D. V was trimmed by 5 bases and J by 3 bases, leaving 14 bases between them. The CDR3 consists of 15 residues. Germline V lookup: CDR1 SEHNR, CDR2 FQNEAQ (reference sequence). The CDR3 here is CASSPRIAIGNTIYF. The CDR3 DNA reads as TGTGCCAGCAGCCCGCGGATCGCGATTGGAAACACCATATATTTT.

This clone was picked up a small number of times. J is TRBJ1-2 and V is TRBV7-9, with 11 bases fitting TRBD1. Trimming took 1 base from V and 4 from J; bases not matched to a gene: 2. From germline, CDR1 is SEHNR and CDR2 FQNEAQ (reference sequence). This CDR3 contains 15 residues. The CDR3 spells CASSLDGTGGYGYTF. In DNA form, the CDR3 reads TGTGCCAGCAGCTTAGATGGGACAGGGGGCTATGGCTACACCTTC.

This clone is a singleton in its sample. The chain has TRBV20-1 and TRBJ2-1; D unresolved. The CDR3 sequence is 11 residues long. The V end lost 0 bases, the J end lost 9 bases, and 6 bases lay between the germline ends. Germline-derived CDR1 and CDR2 are DFQATT and SNEGSKA (reference sequence). CDR3 bases: TGCAGTGCTAGAGATGGCCCTGAGCAGTTCTTC. It encodes CSARDGPEQFF.

The chain employs TRBV5-4 and TRBJ2-3, with 15 nucleotides matching TRBD2. The V gene's germline CDR1 is SGHNT and CDR2 YYREEE (reference sequence). The ends lost 5 bases at V and 2 bases at J; junction bases unmatched: 6. The CDR3 is 17 amino acids. The CDR3 DNA reads TGTGCCAGCAGGAGGACTAGCGGGAGGGCCCTCACAGATACGCAGTATTTT. It specifies CASRRTSGRALTDTQYF.

This chain links TRBV5-5 with TRBJ1-5, with D perhaps matching TRBD1 (5 bases). The CDR3 has 15 residues. Germline CDR1 and CDR2: SGHKS and YYEKEE (reference sequence). V dropped 4 bases and J dropped 6 bases, with 17 bases sitting between them. The CDR3 is CASSLQTDIAQPQHF. The CDR3 nucleotides read TGTGCCAGCAGCCTACAGACAGACATAGCTCAGCCCCAGCATTTT.

The chain carries TRBV3-1 (or the pseudogene TRBV3-2) and TRBJ2-2; tentatively, D is TRBD2 (5 bases). V was trimmed by 4 bases and J by 4 bases, leaving 16 bases between them. Germline V lookup: CDR1 LGHDT, CDR2 YNNKEL (reference sequence). The CDR3 extends over 16 amino acids. CDR3 in amino acids: CASSRRPGSSTGELFF. In DNA, the CDR3 is TGTGCCAGCAGCCGACGACCGGGGAGTTCCACCGGGGAGCTGTTTTTT.

This chain uses TRBV11-2 with TRBJ1-6; D ambiguous. The CDR3 sequence is 13 residues long. Trimming pared 0 bases from V and 6 bases from J, leaving 3 bases between. In germline, CDR1 is SGHAT, CDR2 FQNNGV. In nucleotides, the CDR3 is TGTGCCAGCAGCTTAGAAGCTAATTCACCCCTCCACTTT. Translation: CASSLEANSPLHF.